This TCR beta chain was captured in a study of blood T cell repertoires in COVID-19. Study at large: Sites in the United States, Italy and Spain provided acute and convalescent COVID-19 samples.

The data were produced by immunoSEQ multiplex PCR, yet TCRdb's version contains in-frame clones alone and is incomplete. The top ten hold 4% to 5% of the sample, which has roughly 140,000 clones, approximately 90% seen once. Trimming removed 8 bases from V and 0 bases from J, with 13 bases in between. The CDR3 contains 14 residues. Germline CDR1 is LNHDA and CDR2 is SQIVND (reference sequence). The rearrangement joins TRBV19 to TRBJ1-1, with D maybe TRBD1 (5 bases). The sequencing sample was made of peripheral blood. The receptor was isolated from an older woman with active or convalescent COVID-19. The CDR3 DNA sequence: TGTGCCAGTTATAGGGGACTGATGAACACTGAAGCTTTCTTT. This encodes CASYRGLMNTEAFF.